The 28 T cell receptor beta chains presented below share a single source sample, sequenced in a study of shared clonotypes between healthy human individuals. Profiling relied on immunoSEQ multiplex PCR, and the TCRdb table lists in-frame clones only, not all of them. The sample shows around 2.5 million clones, 80% to 95% of them seen only once. The sample comprised naive CD4+ T cells from PBMCs. Indicated subset: CD45RA+ positively selected. These receptor sequences come from a man aged 18 to 35 in good health. Some clones in this sample may be carry-over from other donors' samples.

This chain uses TRBV9 with TRBJ1-1; tentatively, D is TRBD1 (6 bases). The CDR3 totals 15 residues. The germline V gene has CDR1 SGDLS and CDR2 YYNGEE. Trimming removed 0 bases from V and 9 bases from J, with 18 bases in between. The CDR3 loop reads CASSVVRGEEPKAFF. The CDR3 coding sequence is TGTGCCAGCAGCGTAGTTAGGGGGGAAGAGCCCAAAGCTTTCTTT.

This clone was detected only once. The gene calls are TRBV30 and TRBJ1-1; weak D call: TRBD1 (6 bases). The CDR3 has 12 residues. With 3 bases removed from V and 7 bases from J, the gap between germline ends came to 12 bases. From germline, CDR1 is GTSNPN and CDR2 SVGIG (reference sequence). In nucleotides, the CDR3 is TGTGCCTGGAGGCCCAGGGGAGGTGAAGCTTTCTTT. Translation gives CAWRPRGGEAFF.

The rearrangement joins TRBV5-1 to TRBJ2-3; D is ambiguous. The germline CDR1 and CDR2 sequences are SGHRS and YFSETQ. This CDR3 has 13 amino acids. Trimming stripped 2 bases from V and 4 bases from J, with 8 bases between. CDR3 protein: CASSFPYADTQYF. The CDR3 bases are TGCGCCAGCAGCTTTCCCTACGCAGATACGCAGTATTTT.

The chain uses TRBV27 and TRBJ1-4, with D possibly TRBD1 on 6 matching bases. CDR3 length equals 12 residues. V was trimmed by 8 bases and J by 11 bases, leaving 15 bases between them. Germline V gives CDR1 MNHEY, CDR2 SMNVEV (reference sequence). CDR3 protein: CASRTGRAKLFF. Written as DNA, the CDR3 is TGTGCCAGCCGTACAGGGAGAGCTAAACTGTTTTTT. The full variable domain, in which reference TRBV27 and TRBJ1-4 provide the parts outside the CDR3, is EAQVTQNPRYLITVTGKKLTVTCSQNMNHEYMSWYRQDPGLGLRQIYYSMNVEVTDKGDVPEGYKVSRKEKRNFPLILESPSPNQTSLYFCASRTGRAKLFFGSGTQLSVL.

J is TRBJ2-5 and V is TRBV7-8; D possibly matches TRBD1 or TRBD2 (5 bases each). The J call may be in error: the DNA end matches TRBJ2-7 better. The CDR3 spans 14 residues. The germline gives CDR1 SGHVS, CDR2 FQNEAQ. CDR3 DNA sequence: TGTGCCAGCAGCCCTAGAGGGGACGGCTACGAGCAGTACTTC. Its translation is CASSPRGDGYEQYF.

V and J are TRBV5-1 and TRBJ2-7, with D perhaps TRBD1 (5 bases). V lost 4 bases and J lost 2, with 16 bases in between. The CDR3 totals 15 residues. CDR1 and CDR2 from the germline V gene are SGHRS and YFSETQ. The CDR3: CASSGGTGITYEQYF. The CDR3 DNA is TGCGCCAGCAGCGGCGGAACAGGAATAACCTACGAGCAGTACTTC. The whole variable domain, filled in from reference TRBV5-1 and TRBJ2-7, reads KAGVTQTPRYLIKTRGQQVTLSCSPISGHRSVSWYQQTPGQGLQFLFEYFSETQRNKGNFPGRFSGRQFSNSRSEMNVSTLELGDSALYLCASSGGTGITYEQYFGPGTRLTVT.

The rearrangement links TRBV6-5 to TRBJ1-1; D unresolved. This CDR3 is built from 14 residues. The germline V and J ends were trimmed by 7 bases and 10 bases, with 22 bases remaining between them. From germline, CDR1 is MNHEY and CDR2 SVGAGI. The CDR3 DNA reads TGTGCCAGCAATGCTCCGGGCCTGAGTACGAGAGCTTTCTTT. It encodes CASNAPGLSTRAFF.

This clone was recorded once. The gene calls are TRBV29-1 and TRBJ2-7; 9 nucleotides align to TRBD1. Germline V gene sequence: CDR1 SQVTM, CDR2 ANQGSEA. V shed 8 bases, J shed 4 bases, and the junction held 24 bases outside the gene matches. This CDR3 contains 18 residues. CDR3 residues: CSIPPEPGQGWGRYEQYF. DNA for the CDR3: TGCAGCATTCCACCTGAACCGGGACAGGGATGGGGGCGATACGAGCAGTACTTC.

The V gene is TRBV5-1, the J gene TRBJ2-5; TRBD1 matches 10 bases. Germline V gives CDR1 SGHRS, CDR2 YFSETQ. The CDR3 is made up of 16 amino acids. Losses at the gene ends were 2 bases for V and 5 bases for J; bases not matched to a gene: 9. CDR3 sequence (DNA): TGCGCCAGCAGCTTAACCGACAGGGGGCCGAGTGAGACCCAGTACTTC. Its translation is CASSLTDRGPSETQYF.

The rearrangement links TRBV10-3 to TRBJ1-2, with D possibly matching TRBD1 (5 bases). The germline CDR1 and CDR2 sequences are ENHRY and SYGVKD. V was pared by 5 bases and J by 5 bases, with 18 bases between. The CDR3 extends over 15 amino acids. This CDR3 reads CAISRDPTSGYGYTF. The DNA of the CDR3 is TGTGCCATCAGTCGGGACCCTACTTCGGGGTATGGCTACACCTTC.

The chain has TRBV7-9 and TRBJ2-5, with D uncertain. Trimming left V 0 bases short and J 4 bases short, with 12 bases between. The CDR3 has 15 amino acids. Germline V lookup: CDR1 SEHNR, CDR2 FQNEAQ (reference sequence). The CDR3 region is CASSLASVRRETQYF. CDR3 nucleotide sequence: TGTGCCAGCAGCTTAGCGAGCGTGAGGCGAGAGACCCAGTACTTC.

The chain links TRBV5-1 to TRBJ2-2; no clear D gene. This CDR3 is built from 14 residues. Germline V gives CDR1 SGHRS, CDR2 YFSETQ. The V gene lost 2 bases and the J gene lost 6 bases, with 11 bases spanning the gap. The CDR3 DNA reads TGCGCCAGCAGCTTATCCCCGAGCTCCGGGGAGCTGTTTTTT. Translating it yields CASSLSPSSGELFF.

The table lists this clone with a count of one. This rearrangement joins TRBV28 to TRBJ1-2, with TRBD1 matching over 7 bases. The germline V gene has CDR1 MDHEN and CDR2 SYDVKM. CDR3 length: 13 amino acids. The junction had 5 bases not matched to a gene; V was cut back by 6 bases and J by 4 bases. The CDR3: CASRGQQIYGYTF. The CDR3 nucleotides are TGTGCCAGCAGGGGACAGCAAATCTATGGCTACACCTTC.

To note about this clone: In the same sample, other DNA sequences code for this CDR3. This chain uses TRBV5-4 with TRBJ1-2, with 9 bases matching TRBD1. J gave up 4 bases and V 0 bases, and 1 base lay outside the gene matches. CDR3 length: 14 amino acids. Germline V CDR1 and CDR2: SGHNT, YYREEE (reference sequence). The CDR3 nucleotides are TGTGCCAGCAGCTTGGTGGGACAGGGCTATGGCTACACCTTC. Protein sequence: CASSLVGQGYGYTF.

The chain employs TRBV5-4 and TRBJ1-1; TRBD1 matches 8 bases. The V and J ends lost 4 bases and 4 bases, in that order; junction bases with no gene match: 12. The CDR3 loop spans 16 amino acids. Germline CDR1 is SGHNT and CDR2 is YYREEE (reference sequence). The chain's CDR3 is CASSRTGQGWGTEAFF. CDR3 coding DNA: TGTGCCAGCAGCCGGACAGGGCAGGGTTGGGGCACTGAAGCTTTCTTT.

This clone was seen just once. Within the sample, other DNA sequences also encode this same CDR3. The V call is TRBV7-2, the J call TRBJ2-1; 9 bases map to TRBD1. The CDR3 spans 15 residues. V lost 3 bases to trimming and J lost 4 bases; unmatched junction nucleotides: 4. Germline V gives CDR1 SGHTA, CDR2 FQGNSA. The CDR3 coding sequence is TGTGCCAGCAGCTTGTTGGGACAGGGTTACAATGAGCAGTTCTTC. It is translated as CASSLLGQGYNEQFF.

J is TRBJ2-5 and V is TRBV30; D possibly uses TRBD1 or TRBD2 (5 bases each). V was shortened by 4 bases and J by 5 bases, with 17 bases between the two germline ends. Germline V gene lookup returns CDR1 GTSNPN and CDR2 SVGIG (reference sequence). The CDR3 has 14 residues. Here the CDR3 DNA reads TGTGCCTGGACCCCCATGGGGGTGGAGGAGACCCAGTACTTC. This codes for CAWTPMGVEETQYF.

The CDR3: CASTPQRGQRVSTDTQYF. The CDR3 region has the DNA TGTGCCAGCACCCCTCAACGGGGACAGCGGGTTAGCACAGATACGCAGTATTTT. This chain connects TRBV28 to TRBJ2-3; D is perhaps TRBD1 (7 bases). This CDR3 comprises 18 residues. Germline CDR1 is MDHEN and CDR2 is SYDVKM. V shed 7 bases and J shed 0 bases, with 23 bases lying between them.

About this clone: The sample has other DNA sequences that encode this CDR3 too. The J gene is TRBJ2-5, the V gene TRBV5-1; tentatively, D is TRBD1 (6 bases). The CDR3 has 14 amino acids. Looked up from germline, CDR1 is SGHRS and CDR2 is YFSETQ. The ends were cut back, 0 bases at V and 3 bases at J, with 9 bases in the middle. The DNA of the CDR3 is TGCGCCAGCAGCTTGGAACAGGGAAAAGAGACCCAGTACTTC. It specifies CASSLEQGKETQYF. Combining the CDR3 with reference TRBV5-1 and TRBJ2-5 gives the whole variable domain KAGVTQTPRYLIKTRGQQVTLSCSPISGHRSVSWYQQTPGQGLQFLFEYFSETQRNKGNFPGRFSGRQFSNSRSEMNVSTLELGDSALYLCASSLEQGKETQYFGPGTRLLVL.

The rearrangement joins TRBV28 to TRBJ2-7; TRBD2 matches at 12 bases. The CDR3 is 17 amino acids. The V gene's germline CDR1 is MDHEN and CDR2 SYDVKM. The J segment lost 4 bases and the V segment lost 2 bases, leaving 9 bases of the junction unmatched. This CDR3 is CASSLLLAGGRTYEQYF. As DNA, the CDR3 is TGTGCCAGCAGTTTACTTCTAGCGGGAGGGCGGACTTACGAGCAGTACTTC. The complete variable domain, with remaining parts taken from reference TRBV28 and TRBJ2-7, reads DVKVTQSSRYLVKRTGEKVFLECVQDMDHENMFWYRQDPGLGLRLIYFSYDVKMKEKGDIPEGYSVSREKKERFSLILESASTNQTSMYLCASSLLLAGGRTYEQYFGPGTRLTVT.

The chain links TRBV5-1 to TRBJ2-3, with D possibly being TRBD2 (6 bases). The CDR3 is 14 residues long. Per germline, CDR1 SGHRS and CDR2 YFSETQ. Trimming took 6 bases from V and 0 from J, leaving 11 bases between them. The CDR3 sequence is CASTLATSTDTQYF. CDR3 coding DNA: TGCGCCAGCACCCTAGCGACTAGCACAGATACGCAGTATTTT.

J is TRBJ2-6 and V is TRBV28; perhaps TRBD1 as D (6 bases). Trimming shortened V by 5 bases and J by 0 bases, and 29 bases separated the two germline ends. CDR1 is MDHEN, CDR2 SYDVKM, per germline. The CDR3 loop spans 22 amino acids. CDR3 bases: TGTGCCAGCAGTCTTTCCCGACTGAGGGCAGGGGTCCCCCTCTCTGGGGCCAACGTCCTGACTTTC. This encodes CASSLSRLRAGVPLSGANVLTF.

V usage is TRBV30 and J usage is TRBJ1-5, with D possibly being TRBD1 (6 bases). This CDR3 has 14 residues. Germline V gene data show CDR1 as GTSNPN and CDR2 as SVGIG (reference sequence). Trimming left V 0 bases short and J 7 bases short, with 13 bases between. CDR3 sequence (DNA): TGTGCCTGGAGTGTAGGGGGACGAGGCCAGCCCCAGCATTTT. Amino acid sequence: CAWSVGGRGQPQHF.

Remarks on this clone: At the DNA level, this CDR3 is encoded by other sequences in the same sample as well. This sequence joins TRBV27 and TRBJ1-2; D is possibly TRBD1 (6 bases). V was cut by 3 bases and J by 5 bases, with 10 bases left in between. This CDR3 is 13 amino acids long. Per germline, CDR1 MNHEY and CDR2 SMNVEV (reference sequence). The CDR3 DNA reads as TGTGCCAGCAGTTTGCGAGGGGGGTATGGCTACACCTTC. Protein product: CASSLRGGYGYTF.

The V and J genes are TRBV4-2 and TRBJ1-4; weak D call: TRBD1 (5 bases). Trimming took off 0 bases at V and 0 bases at J, with 8 bases between the two ends. Germline V gives CDR1 LGHNA, CDR2 YNFKEQ. The CDR3 spans 16 residues. CDR3 bases: TGTGCCAGCAGCCAAGACAGGGCCTCAACTAATGAAAAACTGTTTTTT. Translating gives CASSQDRASTNEKLFF.

This chain joins TRBV19 and TRBJ2-3; D not certain. There are 15 residues in the CDR3. Germline CDR1 and CDR2: LNHDA and SQIVND (reference sequence). Trimming removed 5 bases at V and 2 bases at J, with 14 bases between. CDR3 nucleotides: TGTGCCAGTAGTCTCAACGTCGTCCTCACAGATACGCAGTATTTT. Translating it yields CASSLNVVLTDTQYF.

Concerning this clone itself: The sample carries other DNA sequences with the same CDR3. The J gene is TRBJ2-6, the V gene TRBV9; unclear D gene. The germline V gene has CDR1 SGDLS and CDR2 YYNGEE. The germline V and J ends were trimmed by 2 bases and 1 base, with 4 bases remaining between them. This CDR3 spans 14 amino acids. The DNA for the CDR3 is TGTGCCAGCAGCGTCTGGTCTGGGGCCAACGTCCTGACTTTC. It encodes CASSVWSGANVLTF.

This clone has just one count. This chain uses TRBV2 with TRBJ1-5; the D is unclear. Trimming stripped 4 bases from V and 0 bases from J, with 7 bases between. Germline assignment: CDR1 SNHLY and CDR2 FYNNEI. The CDR3 runs to 14 residues. CDR3 nucleotide sequence: TGTGCCAGCAGTGTTGAGAATAGCAATCAGCCCCAGCATTTT. Its translation is CASSVENSNQPQHF.